This TCR beta chain was found in a study of CD8 T cells in Susac syndrome. The authors reverse transcribed about 0.5 to 1 ug RNA with random hexamers. It was immunoSEQ multiplex PCR that amplified TCR beta CDR3 across 54 Vbeta and 13 Jbeta. TCRdb itself ran the immunoSEQ multiplex PCR reads through MiXCR, one entry per CDR3 protein. The data contain about 120,000 distinct CDR3 sequences, 94% of them singletons. The control group consisted of healthy donors matched for age and sex. The receptor was derived from a human donor in good health. The sequenced material came from CD4+ T cells from PBMCs.

In DNA, the CDR3 is TGCAGCGTCGTGGACAGCGCGAACACCGGGGAGCTGTTTTTT. This codes for CSVVDSANTGELFF. The chain is built from TRBV29-1 and TRBJ2-2; weak D call: TRBD1 (6 bases). The CDR3 is 14 residues long. V lost 6 bases, J lost 0 bases, and 11 bases lay in between. Germline assignment: CDR1 SQVTM and CDR2 ANQGSEA.